This T cell receptor (beta chain) was retrieved from a study of shared clonotypes between healthy human individuals. Study-level findings and limits: Sequencing depth was a factor that was expected to affect clonotype sharing among donors. Sequencing of the sorted subsets was shown by rarefaction to be incomplete despite large depth. The sampled material consisted only of blood, and tissue repertoires are likely to differ.

With respect to this clone: Its specificity is not known.

The method was immunoSEQ multiplex PCR; TCRdb's version includes in-frame clones alone and lacks a portion of them. The data hold approximately 740,000 clones, with 74% observed a single time. This TCR was sampled from a woman aged 25 to 45 in good health. Sequencing was done on a sample of memory CD4+ T cells sorted from blood. Stated subset: CD45RA-negative fraction.

For the CDR3, the DNA is TGTGCCTGGAGTCCCACAGGGGGTATGAACACTGAAGCTTTCTTT. It yields the protein CAWSPTGGMNTEAFF. V is TRBV30 and J is TRBJ1-1, with 8 bases matching TRBD1. Germline lookup yields CDR1 GTSNPN and CDR2 SVGIG (reference sequence). V gave up 2 bases and J gave up 0 bases; unmatched junction bases: 5. This CDR3 has 15 amino acids.